The source of this TCR beta chain is a study of blood T cell repertoires in COVID-19. Study-level information: T cells, B-cell-depleted T cells, or PBMCs provided the cDNA or gDNA that served as material.

In the source study's methods: Reference gene primer amplification gave estimated nucleated cell counts. Generated by immunoSEQ multiplex PCR, the TCRdb table keeps only in-frame clones and is missing some. The DNA was the basis for D and trimming; V, J and clone size are from that table. The table has approximately 410,000 clones, around 86% seen once; the top ten hold almost 1.5%. Per the germline V gene, CDR1 is LGHDT and CDR2 is YNNKEL (reference sequence). CDR3 length: 14 amino acids. V lost 8 bases and J lost 6, with 14 bases in between. This TCR was sampled from a woman in her 30s with active or convalescent COVID-19. Material for sequencing was peripheral blood. This chain connects TRBV3-1 (or the pseudogene TRBV3-2) to TRBJ1-6; D unresolved. The CDR3 DNA follows: TGTGCCAGCCTGAACAGTCAACGTAATTCACCCCTCCACTTT. Protein: CASLNSQRNSPLHF.